This TCR beta chain was documented in a study of T cells in Graves' hyperthyroidism and ophthalmopathy. CDR3 length: 13 amino acids. Germline V lookup: CDR1 MDHEN, CDR2 SYDVKM. Trimming pared 3 bases from V and 4 bases from J, leaving 9 bases between. RNA transcripts yielded amplified TCR beta CDR3 regions. HTBI primers were employed in a first-round RT-PCR of the TCR CDR3. MiXCR, run by TCRdb on the multiplex PCR reads, gives a single entry per CDR3 protein. Among about 520,000 distinct CDR3 sequences listed, about 24% were seen once. This receptor was identified in a woman in her twenties or thirties with Graves' ophthalmopathy. Sequencing was performed on blood. This sequence joins TRBV28 and TRBJ2-5; D is uncertain. DNA for the CDR3: TGTGCCAGCAGTTTTGGGGTCCTAGAGACCCAGTACTTC. Encoded protein: CASSFGVLETQYF. The full variable domain, with the rest looked up from reference TRBV28 and TRBJ2-5, is DVKVTQSSRYLVKRTGEKVFLECVQDMDHENMFWYRQDPGLGLRLIYFSYDVKMKEKGDIPEGYSVSREKKERFSLILESASTNQTSMYLCASSFGVLETQYFGPGTRLLVL.